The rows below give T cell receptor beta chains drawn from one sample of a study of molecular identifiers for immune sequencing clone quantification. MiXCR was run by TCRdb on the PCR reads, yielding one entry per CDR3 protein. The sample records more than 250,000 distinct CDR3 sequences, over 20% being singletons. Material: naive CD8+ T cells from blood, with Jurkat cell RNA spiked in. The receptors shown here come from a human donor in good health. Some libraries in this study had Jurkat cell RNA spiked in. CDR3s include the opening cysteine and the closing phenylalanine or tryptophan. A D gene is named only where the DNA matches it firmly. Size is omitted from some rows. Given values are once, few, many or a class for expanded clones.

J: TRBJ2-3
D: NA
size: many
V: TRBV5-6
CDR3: CASSLKGPTDTQYF
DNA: TGTGCCAGCAGCTTGAAAGGACCAACAGATACGCAGTATTTT

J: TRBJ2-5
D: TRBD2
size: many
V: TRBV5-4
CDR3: CASSLERDYQETQYF
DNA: TGTGCCAGCAGCTTGGAGCGGGACTACCAAGAGACCCAGTACTTC

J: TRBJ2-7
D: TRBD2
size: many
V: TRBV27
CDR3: CASTPSAGGPGEQYF
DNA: TGTGCCAGCACCCCATCAGCGGGAGGGCCGGGGGAGCAGTACTTC

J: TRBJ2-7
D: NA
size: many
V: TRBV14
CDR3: CASSQGRASPIGNEQYF
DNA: TGTGCCAGCAGCCAAGGCCGGGCCAGCCCGATTGGCAACGAGCAGTACTTC

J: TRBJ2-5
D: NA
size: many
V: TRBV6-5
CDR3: CASNPLGQEEETQYF
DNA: TGTGCCAGCAATCCCTTGGGACAAGAGGAAGAGACCCAGTACTTC

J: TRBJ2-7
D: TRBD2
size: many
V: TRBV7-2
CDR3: CASSVGGGRNEQYF
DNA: TGTGCCAGCAGCGTTGGGGGGGGTCGGAACGAGCAGTACTTC

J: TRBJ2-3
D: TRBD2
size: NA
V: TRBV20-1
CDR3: CSARYSPLRFSGNNPDTQYF
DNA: TGCAGTGCTAGATACTCCCCCCTCCGATTTAGCGGGAATAATCCAGATACGCAGTATTTT

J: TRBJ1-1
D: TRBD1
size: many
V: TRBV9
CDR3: CASSPPRGENTEAFF
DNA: TGTGCCAGCAGCCCCCCCAGGGGGGAGAACACTGAAGCTTTCTTT

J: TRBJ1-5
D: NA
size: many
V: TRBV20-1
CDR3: CSARPPVGQPQHF
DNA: TGCAGTGCTAGACCCCCGGTGGGTCAGCCCCAGCATTTT

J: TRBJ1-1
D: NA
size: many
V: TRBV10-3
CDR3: CAISERAEAFF
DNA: TGTGCCATCAGTGAGAGAGCTGAAGCTTTCTTT

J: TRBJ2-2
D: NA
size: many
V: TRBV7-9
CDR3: CASSLGSTNTGELFF
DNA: TGTGCCAGCAGCTTAGGGTCTACGAACACCGGGGAGCTGTTTTTT

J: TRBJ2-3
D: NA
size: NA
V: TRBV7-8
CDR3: CVSSLIADTQYF
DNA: TGTGTCAGCAGCCTTATCGCGGATACGCAGTATTTT

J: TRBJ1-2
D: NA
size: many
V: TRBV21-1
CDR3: CASRHPFRNNYGYTF
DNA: TGTGCCAGCAGGCACCCCTTCAGGAATAACTATGGCTACACCTTC

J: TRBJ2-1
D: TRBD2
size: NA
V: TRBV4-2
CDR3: CASSQRIAGIGNEQFF
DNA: TGTGCCAGCAGCCAAAGAATAGCGGGAATCGGCAATGAGCAGTTCTTC

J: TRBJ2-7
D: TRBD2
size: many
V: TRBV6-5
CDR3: CANPRDIAGGATYEQYF
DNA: TGTGCCAACCCTCGGGACATCGCGGGGGGCGCAACCTACGAGCAGTACTTC

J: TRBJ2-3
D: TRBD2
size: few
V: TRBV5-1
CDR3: CASSLDPAGGMTDTQYF
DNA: TGCGCCAGCAGCTTGGACCCAGCGGGGGGGATGACAGATACGCAGTATTTT

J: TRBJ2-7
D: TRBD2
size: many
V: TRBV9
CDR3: CASSASGSYEQYF
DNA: TGTGCCAGCAGCGCTAGCGGGAGCTACGAGCAGTACTTC

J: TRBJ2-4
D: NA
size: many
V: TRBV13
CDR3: CASSPMGSLAKNIQYF
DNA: TGTGCCAGCAGCCCGATGGGGAGTTTAGCCAAAAACATTCAGTACTTC

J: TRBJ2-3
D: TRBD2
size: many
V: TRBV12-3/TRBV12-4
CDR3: CASRPSGYSTDTQYF
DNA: TGTGCCAGCAGGCCTAGCGGGTATAGCACAGATACGCAGTATTTT

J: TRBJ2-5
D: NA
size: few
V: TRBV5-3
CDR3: CASSLDGQEGRVTQYF
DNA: TGTGCCAGCAGCTTGGACGGACAGGAGGGGAGGGTGACCCAGTACTTC

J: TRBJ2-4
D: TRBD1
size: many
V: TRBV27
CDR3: CASGDRGGKNIQYF
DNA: TGTGCCAGCGGGGACAGGGGGGGCAAAAACATTCAGTACTTC

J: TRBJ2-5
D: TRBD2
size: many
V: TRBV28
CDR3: CASREWTSGLQETQYF
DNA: TGTGCCAGCAGAGAGTGGACTAGCGGGCTCCAAGAGACCCAGTACTTC

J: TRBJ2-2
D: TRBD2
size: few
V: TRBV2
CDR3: CASSEGTSGRAGELFF
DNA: TGTGCCAGCAGTGAGGGGACTAGCGGGAGGGCCGGGGAGCTGTTTTTT

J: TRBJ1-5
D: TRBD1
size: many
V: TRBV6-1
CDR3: CASSEGTGGFQPQHF
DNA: TGTGCCAGCAGTGAAGGGACAGGGGGTTTTCAGCCCCAGCATTTT

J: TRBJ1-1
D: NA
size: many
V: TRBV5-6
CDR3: CASSLAPGIGAEAFF
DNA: TGTGCCAGCAGCTTGGCTCCGGGGATAGGGGCTGAAGCTTTCTTT

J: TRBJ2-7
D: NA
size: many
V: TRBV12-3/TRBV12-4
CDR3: CASSFPGRAYEQYF
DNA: TGTGCCAGCAGTTTTCCGGGCAGAGCCTACGAGCAGTACTTC

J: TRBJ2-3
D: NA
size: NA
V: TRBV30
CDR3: CAWSVITYSGTDTQYF
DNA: TGTGCCTGGAGTGTTATTACCTATTCGGGCACAGATACGCAGTATTTT

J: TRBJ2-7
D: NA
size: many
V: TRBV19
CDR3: CASSISVDSSYEQYF
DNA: TGTGCCAGTAGTATTTCTGTGGACAGTTCCTACGAGCAGTACTTC

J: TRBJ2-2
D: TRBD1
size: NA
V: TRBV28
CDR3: CASSPPPRQGGTGELFF
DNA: TGTGCCAGCAGTCCCCCTCCCCGACAGGGTGGAACCGGGGAGCTGTTTTTT

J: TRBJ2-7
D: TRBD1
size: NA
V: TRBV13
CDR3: CASSAARGGLGEQYF
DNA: TGTGCCAGCAGCGCAGCTCGAGGGGGCTTGGGCGAGCAGTACTTC

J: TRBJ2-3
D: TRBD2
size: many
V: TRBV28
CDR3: CASSFSGNHISTDTQYF
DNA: TGTGCCAGCAGTTTTAGCGGGAATCACATTAGCACAGATACGCAGTATTTT

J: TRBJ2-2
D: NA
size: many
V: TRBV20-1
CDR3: CSARRDSSTGELFF
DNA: TGCAGTGCTAGGAGAGACAGTTCCACCGGGGAGCTGTTTTTT

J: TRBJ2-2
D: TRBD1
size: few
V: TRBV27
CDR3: CASSLWTGGSTGELFF
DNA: TGTGCCAGCAGTTTATGGACAGGGGGTTCCACCGGGGAGCTGTTTTTT

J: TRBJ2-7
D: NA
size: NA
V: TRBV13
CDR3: CASSDQTRMYEQYF
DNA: TGTGCCAGCAGCGACCAGACACGGATGTACGAGCAGTACTTC

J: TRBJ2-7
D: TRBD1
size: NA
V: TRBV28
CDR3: CASSHRGLVEQYF
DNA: TGTGCCAGCAGTCACAGGGGGCTGGTCGAGCAGTACTTC

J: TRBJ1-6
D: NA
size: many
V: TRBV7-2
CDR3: CASSFTVSGPLHF
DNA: TGTGCCAGCAGCTTTACTGTGAGCGGACCCCTCCACTTT

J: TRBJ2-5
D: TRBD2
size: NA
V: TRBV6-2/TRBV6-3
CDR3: CASSYTGLAGTQETQYF
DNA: TGTGCCAGCAGTTACACGGGACTAGCGGGGACCCAAGAGACCCAGTACTTC

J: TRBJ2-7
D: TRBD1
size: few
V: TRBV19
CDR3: CASSIRTGDRYEQYF
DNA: TGTGCCAGTAGTATCCGGACAGGGGATCGCTACGAGCAGTACTTC

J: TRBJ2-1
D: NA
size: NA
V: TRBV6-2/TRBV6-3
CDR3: CASSYPPVWAMAYNEQFF
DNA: TGTGCCAGCAGTTACCCACCTGTCTGGGCTATGGCCTACAATGAGCAGTTCTTC

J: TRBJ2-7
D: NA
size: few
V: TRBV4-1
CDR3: CASSQVWDTVYEQYF
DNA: TGCGCCAGCAGCCAAGTATGGGACACGGTCTACGAGCAGTACTTC

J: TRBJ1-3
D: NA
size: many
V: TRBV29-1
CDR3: CSVGQRNTIYF
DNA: TGCAGCGTTGGACAGCGAAACACCATATATTTT

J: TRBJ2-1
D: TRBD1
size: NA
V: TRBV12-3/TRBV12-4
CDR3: CASRPRPGQGYNEQFF
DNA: TGTGCCAGCAGGCCTAGACCGGGACAGGGGTACAATGAGCAGTTCTTC

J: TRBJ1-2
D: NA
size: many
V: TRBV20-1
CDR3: CSAKDLSMVYGYTF
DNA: TGCAGTGCTAAGGACCTCTCTATGGTCTATGGCTACACCTTC

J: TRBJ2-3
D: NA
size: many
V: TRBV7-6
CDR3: CASSFGAREGTDTQYF
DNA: TGTGCCAGCAGCTTTGGGGCCAGGGAGGGCACAGATACGCAGTATTTT

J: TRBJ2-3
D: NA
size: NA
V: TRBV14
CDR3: CASGQEGPHLADTQYF
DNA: TGTGCCAGCGGCCAAGAGGGGCCCCACCTTGCAGATACGCAGTATTTT

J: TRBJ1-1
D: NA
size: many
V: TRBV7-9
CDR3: CASRGVGDTEAFF
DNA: TGTGCCTCACGGGGAGTGGGGGACACTGAAGCTTTCTTT

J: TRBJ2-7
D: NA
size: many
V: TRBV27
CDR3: CASSSGSGYEQYF
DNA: TGTGCCAGCAGCTCAGGGTCTGGCTACGAGCAGTACTTC

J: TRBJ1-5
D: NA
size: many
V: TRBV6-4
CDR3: CASSDTGLKEDSNQPQHF
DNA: TGTGCCAGCAGTGATACAGGGCTCAAAGAAGATAGCAATCAGCCCCAGCATTTT

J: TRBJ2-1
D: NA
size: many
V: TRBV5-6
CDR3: CASSLTLGDSYNEQFF
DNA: TGTGCCAGCAGCTTGACCTTAGGTGATTCCTACAATGAGCAGTTCTTC

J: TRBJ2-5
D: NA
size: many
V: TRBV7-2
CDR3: CASSLVLGWQETQYF
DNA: TGTGCCAGCAGCTTAGTCCTGGGGTGGCAAGAGACCCAGTACTTC

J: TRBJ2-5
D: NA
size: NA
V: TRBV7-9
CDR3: CASSLGTTNKETQYF
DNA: TGTGCCAGCAGCTTAGGGACCACCAATAAAGAGACCCAGTACTTC

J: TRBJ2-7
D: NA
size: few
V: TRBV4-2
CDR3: CASSQEGLTYEQYF
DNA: TGTGCCAGCAGCCAGGAAGGACTAACCTACGAGCAGTACTTC

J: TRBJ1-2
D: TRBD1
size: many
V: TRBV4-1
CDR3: CASSQGGQGVVYGYTF
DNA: TGCGCCAGCAGCCAAGGTGGACAGGGCGTGGTCTATGGCTACACCTTC

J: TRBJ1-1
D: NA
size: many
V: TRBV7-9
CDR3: CASSLVGAVNTEAFF
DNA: TGTGCCAGCAGCTTAGTAGGAGCGGTGAACACTGAAGCTTTCTTT

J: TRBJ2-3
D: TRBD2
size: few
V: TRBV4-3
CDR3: CASSQAESGGASDTQYF
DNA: TGCGCCAGCAGCCAGGCCGAGAGCGGGGGGGCGTCAGATACGCAGTATTTT